The present T cell receptor beta chain was sequenced within a study of cytomegalovirus exposure and HLA in healthy donors. Study-wide findings and caveats: It was taken for granted in presence/absence analyses that sequencing depth across donors was roughly uniform. Sequencing likely caused a cluster of highly shared sequence variants. TCR beta chains numbering roughly 150 were designated cytomegalovirus-associated. Indistinguishable V segments, including TRBV6-2 and TRBV6-3, were excluded.

The PCR contained 60 Vbeta and 13 Jbeta primers. The protocol was immunoSEQ multiplex PCR, while the TCRdb copy is restricted to in-frame clones and leaves out a portion. Of more than 200,000 clones listed, about 80% are singletons. About this clone: The target antigen is unknown.

Trimming pared 2 bases from V and 13 bases from J, leaving 15 bases between. From germline, CDR1 is GTSNPN and CDR2 SVGIG (reference sequence). The CDR3 loop spans 12 amino acids. The clonotype comes from a girl aged 5 to 17 in good health and CMV-seronegative. Sequencing used PBMCs. This chain links TRBV30 with TRBJ2-1, with a tentative D call TRBD1 (6 bases). The CDR3 bases are TGTGCCTGGAGTCTCACTCAGGGGAGTCAGTTCTTC. Its translation: CAWSLTQGSQFF.